This T cell receptor (beta chain) was documented in a study of T cells in Graves' hyperthyroidism and ophthalmopathy. Study outcomes and limitations: Expanded thyroid clonotypes (above 0.001) were mostly also found in blood. It was a median roughly 6.5 months before onset that the model predicted ophthalmopathy.

V was cut by 4 bases and J by 2 bases, with 16 bases left in between. The germline gives CDR1 SEHNR, CDR2 FQNEAQ (reference sequence). The CDR3 sequence is 16 residues long. This clonotype was found many times. The antigen is unknown. TCR beta CDR3 regions were amplified from RNA. TCR CDR3 regions were first amplified by RT-PCR with HTBI primers. MiXCR, run by TCRdb on the multiplex PCR reads, gives a single entry per CDR3 protein. This table has more than 550,000 distinct CDR3 sequences, about 18% appearing once. This TCR came from a man in his forties or fifties with Graves' hyperthyroidism. The chain employs TRBV7-9 and TRBJ2-3; no clear D. What was sequenced was blood. The CDR3 DNA reads as TGTGCCAGCAGCTCCTCTAGACAACAAGCCACAGATACGCAGTATTTT. This encodes CASSSSRQQATDTQYF. The full variable domain, with the rest looked up from reference TRBV7-9 and TRBJ2-3, is DTGVSQNPRHKITKRGQNVTFRCDPISEHNRLYWYRQTLGQGPEFLTYFQNEAQLEKSRLLSDRFSAERPKGSFSTLEIQRTEQGDSAMYLCASSSSRQQATDTQYFGPGTRLTVL.